This TCR beta chain emerged from a study of blood T cell repertoires in COVID-19. Data came from immunoSEQ multiplex PCR; TCRdb stores just in-frame clones and leaves some out. The table includes fewer than 150,000 clones, 75% to 90% detected once. The germline V gene encodes CDR1 SNHLY and CDR2 FYNNEI. V gave up 6 bases and J gave up 8 bases; unmatched junction bases: 4. The CDR3 runs to 13 residues. The sample taken for sequencing was peripheral blood. The clonotype originates from a woman between 45 and 60 years old with acute or convalescent COVID-19. J is TRBJ1-4 and V is TRBV2; 9 nucleotides line up with TRBD1. The CDR3: CASRRTGEEKLFF. CDR3 coding DNA: TGTGCCAGCAGGAGGACAGGGGAGGAAAAACTGTTTTTT.